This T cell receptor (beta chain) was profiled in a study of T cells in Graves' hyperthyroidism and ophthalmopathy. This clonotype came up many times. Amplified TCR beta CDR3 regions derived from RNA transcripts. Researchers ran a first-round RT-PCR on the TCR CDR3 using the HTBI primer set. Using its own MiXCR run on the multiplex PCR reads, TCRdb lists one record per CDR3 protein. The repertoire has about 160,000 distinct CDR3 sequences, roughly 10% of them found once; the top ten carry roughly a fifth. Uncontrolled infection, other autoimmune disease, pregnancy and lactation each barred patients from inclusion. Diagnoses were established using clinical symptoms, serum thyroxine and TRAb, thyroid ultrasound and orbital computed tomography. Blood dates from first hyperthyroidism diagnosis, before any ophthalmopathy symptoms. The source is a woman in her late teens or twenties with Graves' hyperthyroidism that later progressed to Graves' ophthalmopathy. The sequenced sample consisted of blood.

The CDR3 reads CSVTDLEGGYTF. CDR3 DNA sequence: TGCAGCGTTACAGACCTGGAGGGGGGCTACACCTTC. The chain carries TRBV29-1 and TRBJ1-2; the D gene is possibly TRBD1 (5 bases). Trimming took 5 bases from V and 8 from J, leaving 15 bases between them. This CDR3 has 12 amino acids. The V gene's germline CDR1 is SQVTM and CDR2 ANQGSEA.